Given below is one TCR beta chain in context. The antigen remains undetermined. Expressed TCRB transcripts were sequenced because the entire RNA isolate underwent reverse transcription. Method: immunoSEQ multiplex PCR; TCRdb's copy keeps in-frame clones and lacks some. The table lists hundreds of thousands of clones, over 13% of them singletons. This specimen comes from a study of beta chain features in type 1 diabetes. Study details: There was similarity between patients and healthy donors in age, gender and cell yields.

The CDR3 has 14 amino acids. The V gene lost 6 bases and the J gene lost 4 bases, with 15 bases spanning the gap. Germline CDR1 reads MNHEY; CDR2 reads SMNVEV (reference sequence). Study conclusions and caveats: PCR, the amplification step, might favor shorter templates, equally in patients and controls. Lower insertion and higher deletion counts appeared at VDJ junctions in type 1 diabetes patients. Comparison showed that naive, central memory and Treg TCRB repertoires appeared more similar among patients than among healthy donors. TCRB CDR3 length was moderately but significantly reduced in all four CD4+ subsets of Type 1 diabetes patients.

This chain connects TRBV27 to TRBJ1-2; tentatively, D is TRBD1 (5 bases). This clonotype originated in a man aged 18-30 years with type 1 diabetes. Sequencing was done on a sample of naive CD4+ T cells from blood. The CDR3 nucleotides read TGTGCCAGCAGACCCACGACAGCACCCTATGGCTACACCTTC. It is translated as CASRPTTAPYGYTF.